These 27 T cell receptor beta chains were sequenced from one sample in a study of a mutant IDH1 vaccine in newly diagnosed glioma. Here immunoSEQ multiplex PCR was the method, and the copy in TCRdb shows in-frame clones only, minus some. Of fewer than 150,000 clones in the sample, roughly 88% were seen once. Time point here: week 11, during vaccination. Topical imiquimod was applied with each vaccine dose, which held 300 ug of mutant IDH1 20-mer peptide. Their specific antigens are unknown. This material consisted of PBMCs, taken from a glioma patient whose treatment included an IDH1 peptide vaccine. These receptors were obtained from a woman aged 45-60 years with glioma.

V and J are TRBV28 and TRBJ1-1; no clear D. The germline V gene encodes CDR1 MDHEN and CDR2 SYDVKM. V gave up 8 bases and J gave up 5 bases, with 9 bases separating them. This CDR3 spans 11 amino acids. The CDR3 region has the DNA TGTGCCAGCTACAGCCGGACTGAAGCTTTCTTT. Its translation is CASYSRTEAFF.

The rearrangement links TRBV6-5 to TRBJ2-7, with TRBD2 matching 10 bases. The germline V gene encodes CDR1 MNHEY and CDR2 SVGAGI. The CDR3 totals 15 residues. After removal of 0 bases from V and 7 bases from J, the junction contained 6 bases not matched to a gene. The CDR3 loop is CASSYSGLAAWEQYF. In DNA form, the CDR3 reads TGTGCCAGCAGTTACTCCGGACTAGCGGCTTGGGAGCAGTACTTC.

V is TRBV28 and J is TRBJ1-1; unclear D gene. Germline V CDR1 and CDR2: MDHEN, SYDVKM. CDR3 length: 13 residues. Trimming pared 4 bases from V and 3 bases from J, leaving 9 bases between. The CDR3 region is CASSWEGDTEAFF. CDR3 DNA sequence: TGTGCCAGCAGTTGGGAGGGCGACACTGAAGCTTTCTTT.

The chain carries TRBV19 and TRBJ1-5, with 9 nucleotides matching TRBD1. CDR1 is LNHDA and CDR2 is SQIVND in the germline V gene (reference sequence). This CDR3 region has 15 residues. After removal of 5 bases from V and 5 bases from J, the junction contained 7 bases not matched to a gene. This CDR3 is CASSSGTGLDQPQHF. As DNA, the CDR3 is TGTGCCAGTAGTTCAGGGACAGGGTTGGATCAGCCCCAGCATTTT. Variable domain in full (rest from reference TRBV19 and TRBJ1-5): DGGITQSPKYLFRKEGQNVTLSCEQNLNHDAMYWYRQDPGQGLRLIYYSQIVNDFQKGDIAEGYSVSREKKESFPLTVTSAQKNPTAFYLCASSSGTGLDQPQHFGDGTRLSIL.

The chain combines TRBV7-2 with TRBJ2-1; 7 bases align to TRBD2. With 0 bases clipped from V and 3 bases from J, the junction kept 2 bases outside the gene matches. The CDR3 contains 15 residues. Per the germline V gene, CDR1 is SGHTA and CDR2 is FQGNSA. CDR3 loop: CASSLAKRGYNEQFF. The DNA for the CDR3 is TGTGCCAGCAGCTTAGCGAAGCGGGGCTACAATGAGCAGTTCTTC. Looking up the rest from reference TRBV7-2 and TRBJ2-1 gives the full variable domain: GAGVSQSPSNKVTEKGKDVELRCDPISGHTALYWYRQSLGQGLEFLIYFQGNSAPDKSGLPSDRFSAERTGGSVSTLTIQRTQQEDSAVYLCASSLAKRGYNEQFFGPGTRLTVL.

As for this clone: One end of the junction does not line up with germline, which may come from a read error. The chain joins TRBV30 to TRBJ1-2, with 7 bases identical to TRBD1. Germline CDR1 and CDR2: GTSNPN and SVGIG (reference sequence). CDR3 length: 11 residues. The CDR3 bases are TGTGCCTGGAGTGGAGGGGGCGCGGCCTCCTTC. This encodes CAWSGGGAASF.

About this clone: Other DNA sequences of this sample code for an identical CDR3. The chain employs TRBV20-1 and TRBJ2-7; unclear D gene. Germline assignment: CDR1 DFQATT and CDR2 SNEGSKA (reference sequence). This CDR3 is 11 amino acids long. Trimming took off 0 bases at V and 3 bases at J, with 3 bases between the two ends. Here the CDR3 DNA reads TGCAGTGCTAGAGAAGGCTACGAGCAGTACTTC. Its translation: CSAREGYEQYF.

This chain links TRBV6-5 with TRBJ2-7; no reliable D call. V was shortened by 8 bases and J by 7 bases, with 12 bases between the two germline ends. The germline CDR1 and CDR2 sequences are MNHEY and SVGAGI. This CDR3 has 11 amino acids. The CDR3 here is CASGTSLEQYF. CDR3 nucleotide sequence: TGTGCCAGCGGCACCTCTTTGGAGCAGTACTTC.

This chain connects TRBV28 to TRBJ2-7, with D hard to call. V shed 5 bases and J shed 2 bases, with 7 bases lying between them. The germline V gene encodes CDR1 MDHEN and CDR2 SYDVKM. CDR3 length: 12 residues. The CDR3 reads CASSPRTYEQYF. DNA for the CDR3: TGTGCCAGCAGTCCGCGGACCTACGAGCAGTACTTC. Drawing the rest from reference TRBV28 and TRBJ2-7, the complete variable domain is DVKVTQSSRYLVKRTGEKVFLECVQDMDHENMFWYRQDPGLGLRLIYFSYDVKMKEKGDIPEGYSVSREKKERFSLILESASTNQTSMYLCASSPRTYEQYFGPGTRLTVT.

V is TRBV9 and J is TRBJ2-2; D unresolved. The germline V gene encodes CDR1 SGDLS and CDR2 YYNGEE. The CDR3 has 15 residues. V dropped 4 bases and J dropped 4 bases, with 14 bases sitting between them. In nucleotides, the CDR3 is TGTGCCAGCAGCCTCCGTGGGGAACTCACCGGGGAGCTGTTTTTT. Translating gives CASSLRGELTGELFF. The variable domain in full, with the rest retrieved from reference TRBV9 and TRBJ2-2, is DSGVTQTPKHLITATGQRVTLRCSPRSGDLSVYWYQQSLDQGLQFLIQYYNGEERAKGNILERFSAQQFPDLHSELNLSSLELGDSALYFCASSLRGELTGELFFGEGSRLTVL.

CDR3 protein: CAGIRDDYGYTF. In DNA, the CDR3 is TGTGCCGGGATCAGGGATGACTATGGCTACACCTTC. The rearrangement joins TRBV7-9 to TRBJ1-2; maybe TRBD1 (5 bases). The germline V and J ends were trimmed by 11 bases and 3 bases, with 13 bases remaining between them. The germline gives CDR1 SEHNR, CDR2 FQNEAQ (reference sequence). This CDR3 region has 12 residues.

This sequence joins TRBV5-1 and TRBJ1-4; D ambiguous. The CDR3 has 14 residues. Deletions cut 5 bases from V and 4 bases from J, with 12 bases between. CDR1 and CDR2 (germline): SGHRS, YFSETQ. CDR3 region: CASRTGTGNEKLFF. For the CDR3, the DNA is TGCGCCAGCAGAACCGGCACTGGTAATGAAAAACTGTTTTTT.

This clone has only one observation. The gene calls are TRBV4-1 and TRBJ2-7, with a weak D call TRBD2 (6 bases). The V and J ends lost 1 base and 3 bases respectively, with 13 bases between them. The CDR3 consists of 15 residues. CDR1 is MGHRA, CDR2 YSYEKL, per germline. CDR3 nucleotides: TGCGCCAGCAGCCAAGGCGGGTTGGGGGGCTACGAGCAGTACTTC. Its translation: CASSQGGLGGYEQYF.

The genes are TRBV2 and TRBJ2-2, with a weak D call TRBD2 (5 bases). The CDR3 has 17 residues. Trimming cost V 6 bases and J 0 bases, with 17 bases left between them. Germline CDR1 reads SNHLY; CDR2 reads FYNNEI. In DNA, the CDR3 is TGTGCCAGCAGGGATATCGGGATAGCCGCGAACACCGGGGAGCTGTTTTTT. This gives the protein CASRDIGIAANTGELFF. Using reference TRBV2 and TRBJ2-2 for the parts outside the CDR3, the full variable domain is EPEVTQTPSHQVTQMGQEVILRCVPISNHLYFYWYRQILGQKVEFLVSFYNNEISEKSEIFDDQFSVERPDGSNFTLKIRSTKLEDSAMYFCASRDIGIAANTGELFFGEGSRLTVL.

The chain couples TRBV5-1 to TRBJ2-7; 8 bases are shared with TRBD1. CDR1 is SGHRS and CDR2 is YFSETQ in the germline V gene. V gave up 5 bases and J gave up 2 bases; unmatched junction bases: 6. CDR3 length: 14 amino acids. The CDR3: CASSPGTGTYEQYF. The CDR3 region has the DNA TGCGCCAGCAGTCCCGGGACAGGAACCTACGAGCAGTACTTC. Full variable domain (missing parts from reference TRBV5-1 and TRBJ2-7): KAGVTQTPRYLIKTRGQQVTLSCSPISGHRSVSWYQQTPGQGLQFLFEYFSETQRNKGNFPGRFSGRQFSNSRSEMNVSTLELGDSALYLCASSPGTGTYEQYFGPGTRLTVT.

The gene calls are TRBV7-9 and TRBJ2-1; D unclear. The CDR3 totals 18 residues. Germline CDR1 reads SEHNR; CDR2 reads FQNEAQ (reference sequence). The V and J ends lost 5 bases and 1 base respectively, with 21 bases between them. CDR3 sequence reads: CASSAKVGRHGSYNEQFF. The CDR3 region has the DNA TGTGCCAGCAGCGCTAAGGTGGGTCGGCACGGATCCTACAATGAGCAGTTCTTC.

The J gene is TRBJ1-6, the V gene TRBV6-1; 7 bases fit TRBD1. CDR3 size: 15 residues. V shed 1 base and J 7 bases; nucleotides not matched to a gene: 4. Germline CDR1 MNHNS, CDR2 SASEGT. CDR3 in amino acids: CASSEVRQGNSPLHF. The CDR3 bases are TGTGCCAGCAGTGAAGTCCGACAGGGAAATTCACCCCTCCACTTT.

V and J are TRBV5-1 and TRBJ2-5; no clear D gene. Trimming took 9 bases from V and 4 from J, leaving 16 bases between them. This CDR3 comprises 13 residues. Germline V gene data show CDR1 as SGHRS and CDR2 as YFSETQ. The DNA for the CDR3 is TGCGCCACCTTTTCCCCCCTAGGAGAGACCCAGTACTTC. It codes for CATFSPLGETQYF.

V and J are TRBV30 and TRBJ1-2; D uncertain. The CDR3 totals 14 residues. CDR1 is GTSNPN and CDR2 is SVGIG in the germline V gene (reference sequence). Deletions cut 0 bases from V and 4 bases from J, with 12 bases between. The CDR3 DNA is TGTGCCTGGAGTGTACGACAAAGGAGCTATGGCTACACCTTC. Its translation: CAWSVRQRSYGYTF.

The chain carries TRBV18 and TRBJ1-5; 9 bases are shared with TRBD1. V lost 2 bases to trimming and J lost 4 bases; unmatched junction nucleotides: 6. Germline values: CDR1 KGHSH, CDR2 LQKENI. The length of the CDR3 is 16 residues. This CDR3 reads CASSPGTGTGNQPQHF. For the CDR3, the DNA is TGTGCCAGCTCACCAGGGACAGGGACGGGGAATCAGCCCCAGCATTTT.

J is TRBJ2-7 and V is TRBV28; D is perhaps TRBD1 (6 bases). From germline, CDR1 is MDHEN and CDR2 SYDVKM. This CDR3 is 11 amino acids long. V lost 10 bases, J lost 2 bases, and 9 bases lay in between. CDR3 sequence reads: CANGQTYEQYF. Written as DNA, the CDR3 is TGTGCCAATGGACAGACCTACGAGCAGTACTTC.

The CDR3 here is CAWDPSGRYHEQYF. In nucleotides, the CDR3 is TGTGCCTGGGACCCGAGCGGGAGGTACCACGAGCAGTACTTC. The chain combines TRBV30 with TRBJ2-7; 9 bases map to TRBD2. The CDR3 length is 14 residues. Germline V gives CDR1 GTSNPN, CDR2 SVGIG (reference sequence). Trimming at V came to 5 bases and at J to 5 bases, leaving 10 bases not matched to a gene.

V is TRBV5-1 and J is TRBJ2-3; D not certain. The CDR3 loop spans 12 amino acids. CDR1 is SGHRS and CDR2 is YFSETQ in the germline V gene. Trimming removed 2 bases at V and 2 bases at J, with 3 bases between. Here the CDR3 reads CASSFNTDTQYF. The CDR3 nucleotides are TGCGCCAGCAGCTTTAACACAGATACGCAGTATTTT.

The V call is TRBV29-1, the J call TRBJ2-1, with D unresolved. The CDR3 spans 15 residues. Trimming shortened V by 2 bases and J by 3 bases, and 14 bases separated the two germline ends. In germline, CDR1 is SQVTM, CDR2 ANQGSEA. In DNA, the CDR3 is TGCAGCGTTGAATGGATGACCAAGGACTACAATGAGCAGTTCTTC. This gives the protein CSVEWMTKDYNEQFF.

This clone has a single count. This chain uses TRBV2 with TRBJ2-6, with 7 bases matching TRBD1. Germline lookup yields CDR1 SNHLY and CDR2 FYNNEI. With 0 bases clipped from V and 4 bases from J, the junction kept 9 bases outside the gene matches. The CDR3 has 18 amino acids. CDR3 coding DNA: TGTGCCAGCAGTGAAGCGTACAAGACAGGGTCCGGGGCCAACGTCCTGACTTTC. Its protein product is CASSEAYKTGSGANVLTF.

The CDR3 here is CASSLTATVGNSPLHF. DNA of the CDR3: TGCGCCAGCAGCTTGACGGCCACGGTCGGGAATTCACCCCTCCACTTT. This rearrangement joins TRBV5-1 to TRBJ1-6; D call uncertain. Trimming left V 1 base short and J 7 bases short, with 15 bases between. CDR1 is SGHRS, CDR2 YFSETQ, per germline. The CDR3 has 16 amino acids. Using reference TRBV5-1 and TRBJ1-6 for the parts outside the CDR3, the full variable domain is KAGVTQTPRYLIKTRGQQVTLSCSPISGHRSVSWYQQTPGQGLQFLFEYFSETQRNKGNFPGRFSGRQFSNSRSEMNVSTLELGDSALYLCASSLTATVGNSPLHFGNGTRLTVT.

The chain joins TRBV9 to TRBJ1-2; no firm D call. Trimming stripped 3 bases from V and 0 bases from J, with 24 bases between. The CDR3 loop spans 19 amino acids. Per germline, CDR1 SGDLS and CDR2 YYNGEE. CDR3 in DNA: TGTGCCAGCAGCGCGACCCCCGAAAATCTCCCGCCAGCTAACTATGGCTACACCTTC. Its translation: CASSATPENLPPANYGYTF.